Presented here are 20 T cell receptor beta chains from one specimen sequenced in a study of tumor-infiltrating lymphocytes in primary liver carcinoma. From 500 ng of total RNA, TCR beta-specific cDNA was reverse-transcribed using a constant-region primer. Three nested multiplex PCR rounds, a slightly modified ARM-PCR, produced the libraries for TCR beta. Rounds one and two of PCR, each of 10 cycles, were primed with TRBV1-TRBV30 forward primers and a C-beta reverse primer. One entry per CDR3 protein, called by TCRdb with MiXCR from the multiplex PCR reads. This sample has approximately 79,000 distinct CDR3 sequences, with approximately 70% found just once. Bulk tissue was left unsorted, and RNA and DNA were co-extracted from about 20-30 mg of it. The source material was liver tumor tissue from sampling region 4. Subset given: tumor region T4, right-lateral pole. The receptors were sampled from a man aged 35-49 years with primary liver carcinoma and hepatitis B virus infection.

As regards this clonotype: Being one base from a much bigger clone, this may be a read error. This sequence joins TRBV5-1 and TRBJ2-1; 10 nucleotides line up with TRBD1. Germline V lookup: CDR1 SGHRS, CDR2 YFSETQ. This CDR3 has 17 amino acids. Losses at the gene ends were 4 bases for V and 12 bases for J; bases not matched to a gene: 19. The CDR3 spells CASSKETGTGAFGGQFF. As DNA, the CDR3 is TGCGCCAGCAGCAAGGAAACCGGGACAGGGGCCTTTGGTGGGCAGTTCTTC.

The chain has TRBV19 and TRBJ1-6; no definite D call. V was clipped by 6 bases and J by 9 bases, with 18 bases between them. This CDR3 region has 15 residues. Germline V gene sequence: CDR1 LNHDA, CDR2 SQIVND (reference sequence). The CDR3 loop reads CASSRGQGSGSPLHF. The CDR3 DNA is TGTGCCAGTAGCCGAGGGCAAGGGTCGGGTTCACCCCTCCACTTT. Full variable domain (remainder filled in from reference TRBV19 and TRBJ1-6): DGGITQSPKYLFRKEGQNVTLSCEQNLNHDAMYWYRQDPGQGLRLIYYSQIVNDFQKGDIAEGYSVSREKKESFPLTVTSAQKNPTAFYLCASSRGQGSGSPLHFGNGTRLTVT.

Of note for this clonotype: A junction end diverges from the germline sequence, so it may reflect a read error. The rearrangement links TRBV7-6 to TRBJ2-7; D ambiguous. Germline-derived CDR1 and CDR2 are SGHVS and FNYEAQ. The CDR3 loop spans 13 amino acids. CDR3 sequence (DNA): TGTGCCAGCAGCCCGGGCCCTAGGACCGAGCAGTGCTTC. Protein sequence: CASSPGPRTEQCF.

Regarding this clonotype: A read error may be the cause here, since a much bigger clone is one base away. This chain connects TRBV12-3 or TRBV12-4 to TRBJ2-7, with 7 bases that match TRBD1. There are 12 residues in the CDR3. The CDR3 DNA reads TGTGTCAGCAGACGACAGGGCGACGAGCAGTACTTC. This codes for CVSRRQGDEQYF.

This clonotype was found many times. The V gene is TRBV7-9, the J gene TRBJ2-1, with D hard to call. The CDR3 spans 13 residues. Germline values: CDR1 SEHNR, CDR2 FQNEAQ (reference sequence). V was pared by 7 bases and J by 2 bases, with 9 bases between. The CDR3 nucleotides read TGTGCCAGCACCCCCGGGCCCTACAATGAGCAGTTCTTC. It specifies CASTPGPYNEQFF.

V is TRBV28 and J is TRBJ2-7; 7 nucleotides line up with TRBD2. This CDR3 region has 16 residues. Germline-derived CDR1 and CDR2 are MDHEN and SYDVKM. The junction had 18 bases not matched to a gene; V was cut back by 7 bases and J by 6 bases. CDR3 DNA sequence: TGTGCCAGCACCCGGACGGGAGTGGGAGGGACCTCCGAGCAGTACTTC. This translates into CASTRTGVGGTSEQYF.

Regarding this clonotype: A much larger clone sits a single nucleotide away, making a read error possible. This chain links TRBV10-3 with TRBJ2-2, with a tentative D call TRBD2 (6 bases). The length of the CDR3 is 13 residues. CDR1 and CDR2 (germline): ENHRY, SYGVKD. CDR3 region: CAISPTEGGDLFF. As DNA, the CDR3 is TGTGCCATCAGCCCGACGGAGGGCGGGGATCTGTTTTTT.

This clonotype has a handful of counts. A read error may be the cause here, since a much bigger clone is one base away. This chain uses TRBV6-5 with TRBJ2-7, with 8 positions matching TRBD2. Per the germline V gene, CDR1 is MNHEY and CDR2 is SVGAGI. The CDR3 is 14 amino acids. V lost 10 bases, J lost 2 bases, and 10 bases stayed unmatched. The CDR3 sequence is CANTSAGVPYEQYF. CDR3 in DNA: TGTGCCAACACCTCAGCGGGAGTCCCCTACGAGCAGTACTTC.

A remark on this clonotype: In this CDR3 the conserved last residue, phenylalanine or tryptophan, is missing, so a read error is likely. This rearrangement joins TRBV12-3 or TRBV12-4 to TRBJ2-1; no clear D gene. Trimming took off 7 bases at V and 5 bases at J, with 9 bases between the two ends. The CDR3 runs to 12 residues. The CDR3 bases are TGTGCCAGCAACCGGTACAACAATGAGCAGTTCCTC. Translating gives CASNRYNNEQFL.

In the case of this clonotype: Its ends do not fully match the called genes, so a read error is possible. The chain couples TRBV28 to TRBJ1-1; D might be TRBD1 (6 bases). The CDR3 runs to 14 residues. Germline assignment: CDR1 MDHEN and CDR2 SYDVKM. The CDR3 sequence: CASRSQGPNTETFF. The DNA of the CDR3 is TGTGCCAGCAGATCCCAGGGGCCGAACACTGAAACTTTCTTT.

This clonotype came up once. Compared with germline, one end of the junction differs, possibly owing to a read error. The chain joins TRBV4-2 to TRBJ2-5; D tentatively fits TRBD1 or TRBD2 (7 bases each). CDR3 length: 17 amino acids. The V gene's germline CDR1 is LGHNA and CDR2 YNFKEQ. CDR3 loop: CASSSGGLADLQDTQYF. The CDR3 bases are TGTGCCAGCAGCTCAGGGGGGCTAGCGGACCTCCAAGATACCCAGTACTTC.

This clonotype has just a few counts. A much larger clone differs by one base, so this may be a read error. V is TRBV14 and J is TRBJ2-1; D ambiguous. Germline values: CDR1 SGHDN, CDR2 FVKESK. This CDR3 contains 14 residues. The CDR3 sequence: CASSQGGRNNEQLF. The CDR3 coding sequence is TGTGCCAGCAGCCAAGGTGGCAGGAACAATGAGCAGCTCTTC. Full variable domain (outside the CDR3, taken from reference TRBV14 and TRBJ2-1): EAGVTQFPSHSVIEKGQTVTLRCDPISGHDNLYWYRRVMGKEIKFLLHFVKESKQDESGMPNNRFLAERTGGTYSTLKVQPAELEDSGVYFCASSQGGRNNEQLFGPGTRLTVL.

Note on this clonotype: One junction end disagrees with the germline gene, perhaps due to a read error. The chain employs TRBV14 and TRBJ2-5, with no clear D. CDR1 is SGHDN and CDR2 is FVKESK in the germline V gene. This CDR3 contains 12 residues. The CDR3 nucleotides are TGTGCCAGCAGCCAAGATGCTAAGGCGAAAAATTTC. Its translation: CASSQDAKAKNF.

The chain joins TRBV6-1 to TRBJ2-1, with 8 bases lining up with TRBD2. Germline loops: CDR1 MNHNS, CDR2 SASEGT. The CDR3 loop spans 13 amino acids. V lost 6 bases to trimming and J lost 7 bases; unmatched junction nucleotides: 5. CDR3 nucleotide sequence: TGTGCCAGCAGGTGGGCGGGAGGAAATGAGCAGTTCTTC. It codes for CASRWAGGNEQFF.

The chain links TRBV18 to TRBJ2-1; D is ambiguous. There are 14 residues in the CDR3. CDR1 is KGHSH, CDR2 LQKENI, per germline. Deletions cut 2 bases from V and 2 bases from J, with 7 bases between. CDR3 region: CASSPRAAYNEQFF. CDR3 coding DNA: TGTGCCAGCTCACCAAGGGCAGCCTACAATGAGCAGTTCTTC.

With respect to this clonotype: A read error may be the cause here, since a much bigger clone is one base away. The gene calls are TRBV7-9 and TRBJ2-1; no definite D call. This CDR3 comprises 13 residues. Germline V gene data show CDR1 as SEHNR and CDR2 as FQNEAQ (reference sequence). The chain's CDR3 is CASSGGVYNKQFF. The CDR3 DNA is TGTGCCAGCAGCGGTGGGGTCTACAATAAGCAGTTCTTC.

The chain joins TRBV29-1 to TRBJ2-5, with 8 bases that match TRBD2. V lost 4 bases, J lost 0 bases, and 10 bases stayed unmatched. The germline gives CDR1 SQVTM, CDR2 ANQGSEA. The CDR3 runs to 16 residues. The CDR3 spells CSVGAAGGPYQETQYF. In DNA, the CDR3 is TGCAGCGTTGGCGCGGCGGGGGGTCCGTACCAAGAGACCCAGTACTTC.

This clonotype occurred many times. In DNA, the CDR3 is TGTGCCAGCAGCTTGCCCCAAGAGACCCAGTACTTC. Encoded protein: CASSLPQETQYF. The chain is built from TRBV5-6 and TRBJ2-5, with D unclear. CDR3 size: 12 residues. V shed 1 base and J shed 1 base, with 2 bases lying between them. Germline V gene data show CDR1 as SGHDT and CDR2 as YYEEEE.

In its sample, this clonotype was seen once. The conserved closing phenylalanine or tryptophan is absent in this CDR3, likely reflecting a read error. Written as DNA, the CDR3 is TGTGCCAGCAGCTTATCAGGGACTAACAGGAGAGGTGAGCAGTTCCTC. It codes for CASSLSGTNRRGEQFL. The chain employs TRBV11-3 and TRBJ2-1, with 7 bases lining up with TRBD2. J was trimmed by 9 bases and V by 2 bases; bases with no gene match: 13. Germline CDR1 SGHNT, CDR2 YENEEA. The CDR3 spans 16 residues.

Points on this clonotype: Mismatch with germline at one junction end may stem from a read error. The chain couples TRBV11-2 to TRBJ2-7; the match to TRBD1 covers 9 bases. CDR1 is SGHAT, CDR2 FQNNGV, per germline. The CDR3 consists of 15 residues. The CDR3 spells CASSSTGGRRCEKYF. CDR3 bases: TGTGCCAGCAGTTCTACAGGGGGCCGGAGGTGCGAGAAGTACTTC.